These 25 T cell receptor beta chains were all obtained from the same sample, sequenced in a study of blood T cells in healthy people across ages (dated by TCRdb to between 2014 and 2016). To prepare the library, 5' RACE was applied. This sample was sequenced with an Illumina HiSeq 2500. A second PCR of roughly 7 to 11 cycles was run with a J-beta primer mix and a sample-barcoded 5' primer. Using fastp at Q25 and MiXCR, TCRdb reprocessed the public reads and kept productive beta chains. Identical CDR3 proteins give one entry, which carries the most common genes and DNA. A total of approximately 850,000 distinct CDR3 sequences appear in this sample, over 45% of them only once. Together, the top ten hold around 22% of the sample. Specimen: blood. These receptors were collected from a man aged 30 to 39 in good health.

This chain uses TRBV5-1 with TRBJ2-3, with 14 bases aligning to TRBD2. Trimming cost V 2 bases and J 4 bases; bases outside gene matches: 3. The CDR3 extends over 16 amino acids. Germline V gives CDR1 SGHRS, CDR2 YFSETQ. CDR3 sequence: CASSFGLAGGSDTQYF. The CDR3 DNA is TGCGCCAGCAGCTTTGGACTAGCGGGAGGATCAGATACGCAGTATTTT.

V is TRBV12-3 or TRBV12-4 and J is TRBJ2-3; 14 nucleotides agree with TRBD2. The CDR3 covers 17 residues. With V trimmed by 9 bases and J by 1 base, 9 bases remained unmatched. Written as DNA, the CDR3 is TGTGCCAGTGGTACACCGGGACTAGCGGGGGGCACAGATACGCAGTATTTT. Translation: CASGTPGLAGGTDTQYF.

V is TRBV7-2 and J is TRBJ2-3; TRBD2 agrees at 8 bases. This CDR3 is built from 15 residues. Trimming cost V 2 bases and J 2 bases; bases outside gene matches: 3. CDR1 and CDR2 from the germline V gene are SGHTA and FQGNSA. The CDR3 is CASSLSGGITDTQYF. Here the CDR3 DNA reads TGTGCCAGCAGCTTAAGCGGGGGAATCACAGATACGCAGTATTTT.

The V and J genes are TRBV28 and TRBJ2-6; 8 bases fit TRBD1. The V and J ends lost 8 bases and 2 bases, in that order; junction bases with no gene match: 8. The germline gives CDR1 MDHEN, CDR2 SYDVKM. This CDR3 spans 16 amino acids. The CDR3 nucleotides are TGTGCCAGCGGGATGGACAGGGCTCCTGGGGCCAACGTCCTGACTTTC. Protein sequence: CASGMDRAPGANVLTF.

The table lists this clonotype with a few counts. The chain is built from TRBV6-2 or TRBV6-3 and TRBJ2-3, with D unclear. This CDR3 is 14 amino acids long. Germline values: CDR1 MNHEY, CDR2 SVGEGT. V gave up 0 bases and J gave up 6 bases, with 10 bases separating them. The DNA of the CDR3 is TGTGCCAGCAGTTACTCGTGGTTCAGCGATACGCAGTATTTT. It yields the protein CASSYSWFSDTQYF.

This clonotype was picked up a small number of times. The V call is TRBV7-2, the J call TRBJ2-5; D is perhaps TRBD2 (5 bases). There are 13 residues in the CDR3. From germline, CDR1 is SGHTA and CDR2 FQGNSA. Trimming shortened V by 6 bases and J by 5 bases, and 13 bases separated the two germline ends. DNA for the CDR3: TGTGCCAGCAGGCCCCGGTCGGGGGAGACCCAGTACTTC. Translating gives CASRPRSGETQYF.

The table lists this clonotype with a count of one. The chain employs TRBV4-1 and TRBJ1-2; D may be TRBD1 (5 bases). CDR1 and CDR2 (germline): MGHRA, YSYEKL. This CDR3 is built from 12 residues. V lost 3 bases and J 8 bases, leaving 10 bases between the germline ends. The CDR3 region is CASSHLEGGYTF. The CDR3 nucleotides are TGCGCCAGCAGCCACCTCGAGGGGGGCTACACCTTC.

This chain joins TRBV20-1 and TRBJ2-7; 12 bases are a match to TRBD2. The DNA end favors TRBJ2-5, so the J call may be wrong. This CDR3 has 17 amino acids. CDR1 and CDR2 (germline): DFQATT, SNEGSKA (reference sequence). The DNA of the CDR3 is TGCAGTGCTAGGGACTTACTAGCGGGGGGATTTAAAGAGACCCAGTACTTC. This codes for CSARDLLAGGFKETQYF.

This chain connects TRBV20-1 to TRBJ1-2, with D hard to call. V was clipped by 1 base and J by 4 bases, with 7 bases between them. This CDR3 spans 12 amino acids. Germline V lookup: CDR1 DFQATT, CDR2 SNEGSKA (reference sequence). The CDR3, as DNA: TGCAGTGCTAGAGTTGGCAGCTATGGCTACACCTTC. As protein: CSARVGSYGYTF.

The chain links TRBV7-9 to TRBJ1-4; D gene ambiguous. V shed 5 bases and J shed 7 bases, with 20 bases lying between them. From germline, CDR1 is SEHNR and CDR2 FQNEAQ (reference sequence). This CDR3 region has 16 residues. CDR3: CASSPRELGRGEKLFF. Written as DNA, the CDR3 is TGTGCCAGCAGCCCCCGAGAATTAGGGAGAGGTGAAAAACTGTTTTTT. The complete variable domain, with remaining parts taken from reference TRBV7-9 and TRBJ1-4, reads DTGVSQNPRHKITKRGQNVTFRCDPISEHNRLYWYRQTLGQGPEFLTYFQNEAQLEKSRLLSDRFSAERPKGSFSTLEIQRTEQGDSAMYLCASSPRELGRGEKLFFGSGTQLSVL.

CDR3 region: CASSLRYNEKLFF. The CDR3 DNA follows: TGTGCCAGCAGCTTACGTTATAATGAAAAACTGTTTTTT. The chain is built from TRBV11-2 and TRBJ1-4; D remains unclear. Deletions cut 2 bases from V and 4 bases from J, with 5 bases between. This CDR3 region has 13 residues. CDR1 SGHAT and CDR2 FQNNGV come from the germline V gene. The full variable domain, with the rest looked up from reference TRBV11-2 and TRBJ1-4, is EAGVAQSPRYKIIEKRQSVAFWCNPISGHATLYWYQQILGQGPKLLIQFQNNGVVDDSQLPKDRFSAERLKGVDSTLKIQPAKLEDSAVYLCASSLRYNEKLFFGSGTQLSVL.

Concerning this clonotype itself: An end of the junction differs from the germline gene, which may be a read error. This chain links TRBV5-1 with TRBJ2-1; D may correspond to TRBD1 or TRBD2 (5 bases each). Germline V CDR1 and CDR2: SGHRS, YFSETQ. The CDR3 loop spans 17 amino acids. CDR3 sequence: CASSSLAQGAPYSEQFF. CDR3 nucleotide sequence: TGCGCCAGCAGCTCATTAGCTCAGGGAGCCCCCTACAGTGAGCAGTTCTTC.

The V gene is TRBV18, the J gene TRBJ2-2; 7 bases are shared with TRBD2. The germline gives CDR1 KGHSH, CDR2 LQKENI. This CDR3 has 15 amino acids. Germline trimming cut 3 bases from V and 1 base from J; bases unmatched to any gene: 2. CDR3 loop: CASSPSGLNTGELFF. CDR3 nucleotide sequence: TGTGCCAGCTCACCTAGCGGGCTGAACACCGGGGAGCTGTTTTTT.

J is TRBJ2-5 and V is TRBV27, with no clear D. This CDR3 contains 11 residues. In germline, CDR1 is MNHEY, CDR2 SMNVEV (reference sequence). V was clipped by 7 bases and J by 6 bases, with 9 bases between them. The CDR3 protein is CASIYGQTQYF. The CDR3 DNA reads TGTGCCAGCATCTATGGGCAGACCCAGTACTTC.

This sequence joins TRBV12-3 or TRBV12-4 and TRBJ2-2, with D perhaps TRBD1 (6 bases). V lost 3 bases and J lost 7, with 12 bases in between. The CDR3 is 14 amino acids. CDR3 protein: CASSFAGAVGELFF. CDR3 in DNA: TGTGCCAGCAGTTTTGCAGGGGCGGTCGGGGAGCTGTTTTTT.

This clonotype has a single count. This chain uses TRBV2 with TRBJ2-7; tentative D call: TRBD1 (5 bases). The germline V and J ends were trimmed by 1 base and 7 bases, with 20 bases remaining between them. This CDR3 spans 16 amino acids. Germline V gene data show CDR1 as SNHLY and CDR2 as FYNNEI. This CDR3 reads CASSEVRQPSYGEQYF. The CDR3 DNA reads as TGTGCCAGCAGTGAAGTGCGACAGCCCTCTTATGGGGAGCAGTACTTC.

This clonotype was detected once. J is TRBJ2-7 and V is TRBV27; TRBD2 matches 9 bases. The CDR3 contains 15 residues. V lost 3 bases, J lost 0 bases, and 3 bases stayed unmatched. The germline gives CDR1 MNHEY, CDR2 SMNVEV (reference sequence). This chain's CDR3 is CASSLASGNSYEQYF. The CDR3 region has the DNA TGTGCCAGCAGTTTGGCTAGCGGGAACTCCTACGAGCAGTACTTC.

The gene calls are TRBV7-9 and TRBJ1-4; 8 nucleotides agree with TRBD1. This CDR3 contains 15 residues. Germline V gives CDR1 SEHNR, CDR2 FQNEAQ (reference sequence). The V segment lost 4 bases and the J segment 8 bases; nucleotides outside the gene matches: 9. The CDR3: CASSSPDRVSEKLFF. The DNA of the CDR3 is TGTGCCAGCAGCTCCCCGGACAGGGTGAGCGAAAAACTGTTTTTT.

This clonotype was picked up a small number of times. The rearrangement links TRBV5-1 to TRBJ1-1; D remains ambiguous. From germline, CDR1 is SGHRS and CDR2 YFSETQ. The CDR3 covers 14 residues. V shed 6 bases and J shed 5 bases, with 17 bases lying between them. Here the CDR3 reads CASTQWGAGTEAFF. The CDR3 DNA follows: TGCGCCAGCACCCAGTGGGGTGCGGGAACTGAAGCTTTCTTT.

V gene TRBV9 combines with J gene TRBJ2-6; weak D call: TRBD1 (5 bases). V was clipped by 4 bases and J by 3 bases, with 17 bases between them. The CDR3 sequence is 17 residues long. Germline-derived CDR1 and CDR2 are SGDLS and YYNGEE. The CDR3 nucleotides are TGTGCCAGCAGCTTCGCAGGGTTTTCGAGTGGGGCCAACGTCCTGACTTTC. It encodes CASSFAGFSSGANVLTF. Full variable domain (missing parts from reference TRBV9 and TRBJ2-6): DSGVTQTPKHLITATGQRVTLRCSPRSGDLSVYWYQQSLDQGLQFLIQYYNGEERAKGNILERFSAQQFPDLHSELNLSSLELGDSALYFCASSFAGFSSGANVLTFGAGSRLTVL.

There are a few counts of this clonotype. V and J are TRBV4-2 and TRBJ1-2; a weak D match, TRBD1 (5 bases). This CDR3 comprises 16 residues. Trimming removed 0 bases at V and 4 bases at J, with 15 bases between. Germline CDR1 and CDR2: LGHNA and YNFKEQ. Written as DNA, the CDR3 is TGTGCCAGCAGCCAAGATCATGGGACCATCCGCTATGGCTACACCTTC. Translating gives CASSQDHGTIRYGYTF.

The V gene is TRBV4-1, the J gene TRBJ1-5, with D perhaps TRBD1 (5 bases). There are 14 residues in the CDR3. CDR1 MGHRA and CDR2 YSYEKL come from the germline V gene. The V gene lost 3 bases and the J gene lost 4 bases, with 10 bases spanning the gap. The CDR3 sequence is CASSQGLLNQPQHF. In DNA form, the CDR3 reads TGCGCCAGCAGCCAGGGACTTTTAAATCAGCCCCAGCATTTT.

This clonotype was counted once. The chain is built from TRBV4-1 and TRBJ2-1, with TRBD1 as a possible D gene (6 bases). Germline V gene data show CDR1 as MGHRA and CDR2 as YSYEKL. V was pared by 1 base and J by 0 bases, with 10 bases between. The length of the CDR3 is 16 residues. The CDR3 coding sequence is TGCGCCAGCAGCCAAGGACAGGCCCTCTCCTACAATGAGCAGTTCTTC. Encoded protein: CASSQGQALSYNEQFF.

The rearrangement joins TRBV28 to TRBJ2-5, with D perhaps TRBD1 or TRBD2 (5 bases each). This CDR3 spans 13 amino acids. The V gene lost 5 bases and the J gene lost 4 bases, with 11 bases spanning the gap. From germline, CDR1 is MDHEN and CDR2 SYDVKM. In nucleotides, the CDR3 is TGTGCCAGCAGTGCGCCGGGACCAGAGACCCAGTACTTC. It yields the protein CASSAPGPETQYF.

The genes are TRBV7-2 and TRBJ2-5; 12 positions agree with TRBD2. CDR1 is SGHTA, CDR2 FQGNSA, per germline. The CDR3 spans 16 residues. V lost 1 base and J lost 3; bases outside the gene matches: 3. CDR3 loop: CASSLVRTSGKETQYF. In DNA form, the CDR3 reads TGTGCCAGCAGCTTAGTTCGGACTAGCGGGAAAGAGACCCAGTACTTC.